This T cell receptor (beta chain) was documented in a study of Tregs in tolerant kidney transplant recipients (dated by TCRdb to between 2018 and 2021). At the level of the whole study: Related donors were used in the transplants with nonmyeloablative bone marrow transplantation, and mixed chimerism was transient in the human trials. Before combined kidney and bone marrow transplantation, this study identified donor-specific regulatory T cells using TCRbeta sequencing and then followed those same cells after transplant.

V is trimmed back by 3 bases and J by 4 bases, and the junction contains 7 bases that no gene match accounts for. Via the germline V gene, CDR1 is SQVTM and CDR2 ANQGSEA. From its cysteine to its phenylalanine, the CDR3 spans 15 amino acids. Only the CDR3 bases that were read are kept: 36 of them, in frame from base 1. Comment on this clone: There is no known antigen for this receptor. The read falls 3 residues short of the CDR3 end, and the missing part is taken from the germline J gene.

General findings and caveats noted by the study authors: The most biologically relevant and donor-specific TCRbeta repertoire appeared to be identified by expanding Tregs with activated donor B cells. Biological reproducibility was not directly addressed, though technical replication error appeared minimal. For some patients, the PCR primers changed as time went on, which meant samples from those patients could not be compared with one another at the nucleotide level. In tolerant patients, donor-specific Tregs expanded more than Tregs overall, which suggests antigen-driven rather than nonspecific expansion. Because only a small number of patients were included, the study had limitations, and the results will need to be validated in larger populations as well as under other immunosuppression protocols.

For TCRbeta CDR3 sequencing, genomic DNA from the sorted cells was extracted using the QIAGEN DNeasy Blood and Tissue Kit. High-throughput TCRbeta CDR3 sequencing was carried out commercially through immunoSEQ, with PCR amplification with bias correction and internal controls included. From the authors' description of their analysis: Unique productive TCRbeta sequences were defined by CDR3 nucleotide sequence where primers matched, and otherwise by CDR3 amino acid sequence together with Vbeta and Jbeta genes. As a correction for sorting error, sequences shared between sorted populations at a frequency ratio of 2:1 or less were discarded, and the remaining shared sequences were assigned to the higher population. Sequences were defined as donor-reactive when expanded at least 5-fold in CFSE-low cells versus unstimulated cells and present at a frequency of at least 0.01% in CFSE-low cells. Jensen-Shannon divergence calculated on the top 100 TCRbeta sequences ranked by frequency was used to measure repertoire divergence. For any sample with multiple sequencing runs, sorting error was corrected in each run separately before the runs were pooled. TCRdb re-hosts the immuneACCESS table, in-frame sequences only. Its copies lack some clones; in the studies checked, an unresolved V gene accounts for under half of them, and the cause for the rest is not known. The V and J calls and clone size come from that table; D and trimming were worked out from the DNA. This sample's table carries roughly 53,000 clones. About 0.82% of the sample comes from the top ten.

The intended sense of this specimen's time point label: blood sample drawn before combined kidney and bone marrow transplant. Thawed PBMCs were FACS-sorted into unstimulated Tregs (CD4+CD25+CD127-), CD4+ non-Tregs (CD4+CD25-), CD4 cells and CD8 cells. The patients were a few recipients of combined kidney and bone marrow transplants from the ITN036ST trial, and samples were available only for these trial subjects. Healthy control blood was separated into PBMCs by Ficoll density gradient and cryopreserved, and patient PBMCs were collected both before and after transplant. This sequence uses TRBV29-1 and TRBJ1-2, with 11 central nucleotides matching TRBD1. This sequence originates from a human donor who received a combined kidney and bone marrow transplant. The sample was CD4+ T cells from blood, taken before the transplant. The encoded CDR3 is CSVDLSGQGGYGYTF. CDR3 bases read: TGCAGCGTTGATTTATCGGGACAGGGGGGCTATGGC.